A single sample is the source of the 23 T cell receptor beta chains below, sequenced in a study of blood T cell repertoires in COVID-19. Data came from immunoSEQ multiplex PCR; TCRdb stores just in-frame clones and leaves some out. This table holds fewer than 250,000 clones, 86% found once. Sequenced sample: peripheral blood. The receptors derive from a woman of 80 years or more with COVID-19, enrolled during active disease.

The chain combines TRBV24-1 with TRBJ2-3; 8 bases fit TRBD2. Looked up from germline, CDR1 is KGHDR and CDR2 is SFDVKD. J lost 2 bases, V lost 3 bases, and 9 bases had no gene match. The CDR3 loop spans 17 amino acids. DNA of the CDR3: TGTGCCACCAGTGATCCCCCGGGTAGCGGGGCCACAGATACGCAGTATTTT. This sequence encodes CATSDPPGSGATDTQYF.

The rearrangement uses TRBV5-1 and TRBJ2-2; TRBD2 matches at 10 bases. Germline lookup yields CDR1 SGHRS and CDR2 YFSETQ. CDR3 length: 17 amino acids. Germline trimming cut 2 bases from V and 2 bases from J; bases unmatched to any gene: 6. DNA of the CDR3: TGCGCCAGCAGCTTAACAGCGGGGGGGCCTAACACCGGGGAGCTGTTTTTT. It specifies CASSLTAGGPNTGELFF.

The chain uses TRBV6-6 and TRBJ1-5, with 7 bases fitting TRBD1. V trimming: 2 bases; J trimming: 4 bases; junction bases outside the gene matches: 5. CDR1 and CDR2 from the germline V gene are MNHNY and SVGAGI (reference sequence). This CDR3 contains 15 residues. The CDR3 DNA reads as TGTGCCAGCAGTTACGTGGAGGGGGCTAATCAGCCCCAGCATTTT. Translation gives CASSYVEGANQPQHF.

This clone was recorded once. The chain combines TRBV25-1 with TRBJ1-4; 7 bases map to TRBD1. Trimming cost V 5 bases and J 3 bases; bases outside gene matches: 6. Germline V gene data show CDR1 as MGHDK and CDR2 as SYGVNS. This CDR3 is built from 15 residues. CDR3 region: CASSPRTGPNEKLFF. The CDR3 nucleotides are TGTGCCAGCAGTCCCCGGACAGGCCCTAATGAAAAACTGTTTTTT.

This clone was seen only once. The chain links TRBV5-4 to TRBJ1-2; 8 bases line up with TRBD1. After removal of 4 bases from V and 3 bases from J, the junction contained 5 bases not matched to a gene. The CDR3 length is 14 residues. The germline gives CDR1 SGHNT, CDR2 YYREEE (reference sequence). The CDR3 is CASSGPGQDYGYTF. CDR3 DNA: TGTGCCAGCAGCGGACCGGGACAGGACTATGGCTACACCTTC.

Here the CDR3 DNA reads TGTGCCAGTAGTATGGGGACACCTAATTCACCCCTCCACTTT. This translates into CASSMGTPNSPLHF. V is TRBV19 and J is TRBJ1-6, with a possible D match to TRBD1 (6 bases). V was pared by 3 bases and J by 6 bases, with 9 bases between. The CDR3 is made up of 14 amino acids. Germline values: CDR1 LNHDA, CDR2 SQIVND (reference sequence). Filled out from reference TRBV19 and TRBJ1-6, the complete variable domain reads DGGITQSPKYLFRKEGQNVTLSCEQNLNHDAMYWYRQDPGQGLRLIYYSQIVNDFQKGDIAEGYSVSREKKESFPLTVTSAQKNPTAFYLCASSMGTPNSPLHFGNGTRLTVT.

This chain joins TRBV5-1 and TRBJ1-2, with D perhaps TRBD1 (5 bases). V was trimmed by 5 bases and J by 1 base, leaving 9 bases between them. This CDR3 is built from 13 residues. Germline V CDR1 and CDR2: SGHRS, YFSETQ. The CDR3 DNA reads as TGCGCCAGCAGATACGACAGTAACTATGGCTACACCTTC. It encodes CASRYDSNYGYTF.

CDR3 residues: CASRPGDRAGEAFF. The CDR3 nucleotides read TGTGCCAGTAGGCCCGGGGACAGGGCCGGTGAAGCTTTCTTT. The J gene is TRBJ1-1, the V gene TRBV19; 9 nucleotides match TRBD1. Per germline, CDR1 LNHDA and CDR2 SQIVND (reference sequence). CDR3 size: 14 residues. With V trimmed by 6 bases and J by 7 bases, 9 bases remained unmatched.

The chain links TRBV18 to TRBJ2-7; D might be TRBD2 (7 bases). The CDR3 extends over 16 amino acids. CDR1 is KGHSH, CDR2 LQKENI, per germline. Trimming took 3 bases from V and 3 from J, leaving 18 bases between them. The CDR3, as DNA: TGTGCCAGCTCACCTCCGGGGGGACAACTCAACTACGAGCAGTACTTC. This sequence encodes CASSPPGGQLNYEQYF.

The chain joins TRBV6-5 to TRBJ2-1, with TRBD1 identical over 9 bases. CDR3 length: 15 amino acids. V dropped 7 bases and J dropped 0; count of bases not matched to a gene: 4. Germline CDR1 MNHEY, CDR2 SVGAGI. In nucleotides, the CDR3 is TGTGCCAGCAACCCGGGACAGGGCTCCTACAATGAGCAGTTCTTC. This encodes CASNPGQGSYNEQFF.

This clone has more than one count but fewer than ten. The chain has TRBV30 and TRBJ1-2; 8 bases are a match to TRBD1. Germline V gene sequence: CDR1 GTSNPN, CDR2 SVGIG (reference sequence). This CDR3 region has 13 residues. J gave up 8 bases and V 4 bases, and 9 bases lay outside the gene matches. Here the CDR3 reads CAWTGGASKGYTF. The CDR3 DNA is TGTGCCTGGACAGGGGGCGCATCAAAGGGCTACACCTTC. The variable domain in full, with the rest retrieved from reference TRBV30 and TRBJ1-2, is SQTIHQWPATLVQPVGSPLSLECTVEGTSNPNLYWYRQAAGRGLQLLFYSVGIGQISSEVPQNLSASRPQDRQFILSSKKLLLSDSGFYLCAWTGGASKGYTFGSGTRLTVV.

The chain is built from TRBV6-1 and TRBJ2-7; D possibly corresponds to TRBD1 (6 bases). The germline V gene encodes CDR1 MNHNS and CDR2 SASEGT. This CDR3 contains 16 residues. Trimming took 2 bases from V and 5 from J, leaving 19 bases between them. In nucleotides, the CDR3 is TGTGCCAGCAGTGAATTCAGGACAGTGGGTTCGGACGAGCAGTACTTC. Encoded protein: CASSEFRTVGSDEQYF.

V and J are TRBV4-1 and TRBJ2-3; the D gene is possibly TRBD2 (6 bases). CDR1 and CDR2 from the germline V gene are MGHRA and YSYEKL. V lost 1 base to trimming and J lost 6 bases, with 17 bases between them. CDR3 length equals 16 residues. CDR3 sequence reads: CASSQVLARSGDTQYF. CDR3 nucleotide sequence: TGCGCCAGCAGCCAAGTCCTAGCGAGGTCGGGGGATACGCAGTATTTT.

V is TRBV5-1 and J is TRBJ2-7; 12 bases are shared with TRBD1. The V and J ends lost 4 bases and 6 bases, in that order; junction bases with no gene match: 11. CDR3 length: 16 residues. Germline loops: CDR1 SGHRS, CDR2 YFSETQ. The CDR3 DNA sequence: TGCGCCAGCAGCCCAGGTTCGGGACAGGGGGCGTCCGAGCAGTACTTC. Translation: CASSPGSGQGASEQYF.

The chain recombines TRBV28 with TRBJ2-2; the match to TRBD2 covers 8 bases. V trimming: 6 bases; J trimming: 4 bases; junction bases outside the gene matches: 7. The CDR3 sequence is 15 residues long. Germline CDR1 MDHEN, CDR2 SYDVKM. CDR3: CASRVERGRTGELFF. The CDR3, as DNA: TGTGCCAGCAGGGTCGAGCGGGGGCGCACCGGGGAGCTGTTTTTT.

The genes are TRBV6-6 and TRBJ1-5; 7 bases align to TRBD1. CDR1 is MNHNY and CDR2 is SVGAGI in the germline V gene (reference sequence). The CDR3 is 16 amino acids. The V segment lost 2 bases and the J segment 4 bases; nucleotides outside the gene matches: 8. CDR3 nucleotides: TGTGCCAGCAGTTACAAGACAGGGATGCAGAATCAGCCCCAGCATTTT. It translates to CASSYKTGMQNQPQHF.

V is TRBV6-2 or TRBV6-3 and J is TRBJ1-5; D not certain. CDR1 is MNHEY and CDR2 is SVGEGT in the germline V gene. The CDR3 covers 14 residues. V lost 5 bases to trimming and J lost 4 bases, with 12 bases between them. The CDR3 spells CASSTPTGNQPQHF. For the CDR3, the DNA is TGTGCCAGCAGTACTCCAACGGGTAATCAGCCCCAGCATTTT.

The J gene is TRBJ2-7, the V gene TRBV28; D might be TRBD2 (7 bases). Deletions cut 2 bases from V and 3 bases from J, with 14 bases between. CDR3 length: 15 residues. CDR1 MDHEN and CDR2 SYDVKM come from the germline V gene. CDR3 amino acids: CASSLAGDNHYEQYF. Written as DNA, the CDR3 is TGTGCCAGCAGTTTAGCGGGGGACAACCACTACGAGCAGTACTTC. The whole variable domain, remainder taken from reference TRBV28 and TRBJ2-7, is DVKVTQSSRYLVKRTGEKVFLECVQDMDHENMFWYRQDPGLGLRLIYFSYDVKMKEKGDIPEGYSVSREKKERFSLILESASTNQTSMYLCASSLAGDNHYEQYFGPGTRLTVT.

Note on this clone: Other DNA sequences from this sample encode an identical CDR3 as well. The CDR3 nucleotides are TGCGCCAGCAGCTTGACGAGGGAGACCCAGTACTTC. Amino acid sequence: CASSLTRETQYF. The gene calls are TRBV5-1 and TRBJ2-5; no reliable D call. This CDR3 is built from 12 residues. Germline V gene data show CDR1 as SGHRS and CDR2 as YFSETQ. The V gene lost 1 base and the J gene lost 5 bases, with 6 bases spanning the gap.

V usage is TRBV25-1 and J usage is TRBJ1-2; D might be TRBD1 (6 bases). The CDR3 is made up of 15 amino acids. Germline CDR1 MGHDK, CDR2 SYGVNS. Trimming shortened V by 4 bases and J by 4 bases, and 16 bases separated the two germline ends. The CDR3 reads CASSASGTRGYGYTF. CDR3 nucleotide sequence: TGTGCCAGCAGTGCGTCCGGGACACGAGGCTATGGCTACACCTTC.

J is TRBJ2-3 and V is TRBV30, with 8 bases matching TRBD2. The CDR3 has 15 residues. Germline CDR1 and CDR2: GTSNPN and SVGIG (reference sequence). Germline trimming cut 0 bases from V and 2 bases from J; bases unmatched to any gene: 4. In DNA form, the CDR3 reads TGTGCCTGGAGTGTACTTAGCGGGGTCACAGATACGCAGTATTTT. It specifies CAWSVLSGVTDTQYF.

The chain couples TRBV28 to TRBJ1-6; D remains ambiguous. V was trimmed by 5 bases and J by 0 bases, leaving 11 bases between them. This CDR3 has 16 amino acids. Looked up from germline, CDR1 is MDHEN and CDR2 is SYDVKM. CDR3 loop: CASSEGVASYNSPLHF. The DNA for the CDR3 is TGTGCCAGCAGTGAGGGTGTAGCCTCCTATAATTCACCCCTCCACTTT. Together with reference TRBV28 and TRBJ1-6, the CDR3 gives the full variable domain: DVKVTQSSRYLVKRTGEKVFLECVQDMDHENMFWYRQDPGLGLRLIYFSYDVKMKEKGDIPEGYSVSREKKERFSLILESASTNQTSMYLCASSEGVASYNSPLHFGNGTRLTVT.

The genes are TRBV19 and TRBJ1-5; TRBD1 might be the D (6 bases). The CDR3 covers 15 residues. V was shortened by 7 bases and J by 5 bases, with 18 bases between the two germline ends. CDR1 LNHDA and CDR2 SQIVND come from the germline V gene (reference sequence). CDR3 nucleotides: TGTGCCAGTACCAATCGGCGGCAGGGGTATCAGCCCCAGCATTTT. Amino acids: CASTNRRQGYQPQHF.